The 28 T cell receptor beta chains in this list originate from one sample, sequenced in a study. From the 5' RACE reads, TCRdb called clonotypes with MiXCR, one entry per CDR3 protein. The sample shows around 50,000 distinct CDR3 sequences, more than 15% of them seen only once. Sequencing was carried out using naive CD4+ T cells sorted from blood. Subset noted: naive CD4+ T cells, CD4+CD45RA+CD25-. Receptors were obtained from a female donor with breast cancer.

As to this clonotype: With a much larger clone just one base away, this may be a read error. The rearrangement links TRBV6-2 or TRBV6-3 to TRBJ2-1; D is uncertain. This CDR3 comprises 14 residues. V gave up 6 bases and J gave up 2 bases, with 11 bases separating them. Germline V CDR1 and CDR2: MNHEY, SVGEGT. CDR3 coding DNA: TGTGCCAGCAGGTCGGGCGGTCCCTACAATGAGCAGTTCTTC. Its translation: CASRSGGPYNEQFF.

This clonotype was observed once. This may arise from a read error, as a much more abundant clone is one base away. The chain couples TRBV7-3 to TRBJ2-1; 8 bases are a match to TRBD1. This CDR3 contains 15 residues. Germline V lookup: CDR1 SGHTA, CDR2 FQGTGA. CDR3 sequence reads: CASSQDRGSYNGQFF. The CDR3 DNA reads as TGTGCCAGCAGTCAAGACAGGGGTTCCTACAATGGGCAGTTCTTC.

This clonotype was found a few times. V gene TRBV5-1 combines with J gene TRBJ2-1, with D possibly matching TRBD2 (6 bases). Trimming left V 3 bases short and J 0 bases short, with 19 bases between. Per germline, CDR1 SGHRS and CDR2 YFSETQ. The CDR3 extends over 18 amino acids. The CDR3, as DNA: TGCGCCAGCAGCTCGCTGACAGTAGCGGAAAGCTCCTACAATGAGCAGTTCTTC. Protein sequence: CASSSLTVAESSYNEQFF.

Of note for this clonotype: The CDR3 ends on some other residue instead of the conserved phenylalanine or tryptophan, so this is likely a read error. V usage is TRBV7-2 and J usage is TRBJ1-5; perhaps TRBD1 as D (5 bases). V gave up 4 bases and J gave up 5 bases, with 12 bases separating them. The germline CDR1 and CDR2 sequences are SGHTA and FQGNSA. This CDR3 has 14 residues. As DNA, the CDR3 is TGTGCCAGCAGCTACCGGGACGCATATCAGCCCCAGCATTCT. It translates to CASSYRDAYQPQHS.

This clonotype was observed a few times. The rearrangement links TRBV29-1 to TRBJ2-7, with 7 bases aligning to TRBD1. Germline V lookup: CDR1 SQVTM, CDR2 ANQGSEA. The CDR3 consists of 13 residues. The ends lost 7 bases at V and 3 bases at J; junction bases unmatched: 9. The CDR3 region has the DNA TGCAGCGCTGACAGGGAAGGAAGCTACGAGCAGTACTTC. It specifies CSADREGSYEQYF.

The V call is TRBV12-3 or TRBV12-4, the J call TRBJ1-5, with a tentative D call TRBD1 (5 bases). The CDR3 loop spans 17 amino acids. Trimming cost V 7 bases and J 2 bases, with 21 bases left between them. CDR3 sequence: CASTITSGGGGNQPQHF. The CDR3 nucleotides are TGTGCCAGCACCATTACGTCGGGGGGAGGGGGCAATCAGCCCCAGCATTTT.

This clonotype is labeled as medium-sized. The chain carries TRBV7-2 and TRBJ1-1, with D unresolved. Per germline, CDR1 SGHTA and CDR2 FQGNSA. This CDR3 comprises 12 residues. Between the trimmed V and J ends, which lost 1 base and 9 bases, there was a span of 9 bases. The CDR3 nucleotides read TGTGCCAGCAGCTTAGTGGGCAGTCAAGCTTTCTTT. Protein: CASSLVGSQAFF.

This clonotype occurred a few times. This chain joins TRBV20-1 and TRBJ2-3, with D possibly TRBD1 on 6 matching bases. In germline, CDR1 is DFQATT, CDR2 SNEGSKA (reference sequence). This CDR3 contains 16 residues. The V and J ends lost 6 bases and 2 bases respectively, with 21 bases between them. This CDR3 reads CSALSPTGGLTDTQYF. DNA for the CDR3: TGCAGTGCCCTAAGCCCGACAGGCGGCCTCACAGATACGCAGTATTTT.

Regarding this clonotype: The junction departs from germline at one end; a sequencing error may be responsible. CDR3 in DNA: TGTGCCAGCAGCGAAGGAGGGCGGTTTGAAGCTTTCTTT. Its protein product is CASSEGGRFEAFF. V gene TRBV2 combines with J gene TRBJ1-1; D gene unclear. The CDR3 covers 13 residues. Germline values: CDR1 SNHLY, CDR2 FYNNEI.

This clonotype has ten or more counts. CDR3 in DNA: TGTGCCAGCAGTTACGACAGGGGTAGGAGTGGAAACACCATATATTTT. The encoded protein is CASSYDRGRSGNTIYF. The chain has TRBV6-5 and TRBJ1-3, with 8 bases that match TRBD1. The ends lost 2 bases at V and 3 bases at J; junction bases unmatched: 6. In germline, CDR1 is MNHEY, CDR2 SVGAGI. This CDR3 region has 16 residues.

In the case of this clonotype: A clone one base away is much larger, so this may be a read error. The rearrangement links TRBV5-1 to TRBJ2-1; D is unclear. The CDR3 extends over 15 amino acids. Germline V gene data show CDR1 as SGHRS and CDR2 as YFSETQ. Trimming pared 4 bases from V and 6 bases from J, leaving 17 bases between. The CDR3 bases are TGCGCCAGCAGCCCGAGGACCGTCAGAAGCAATGAGCAGTTCTTC. It yields the protein CASSPRTVRSNEQFF.

The rearrangement links TRBV7-3 to TRBJ2-1; 8 bases are shared with TRBD2. The CDR3 contains 15 residues. CDR1 is SGHTA, CDR2 FQGTGA, per germline. V dropped 6 bases and J dropped 0; count of bases not matched to a gene: 4. The CDR3 reads CASSNLAGSYNEQFF. CDR3 sequence (DNA): TGTGCCAGCAGTAACCTAGCGGGCTCCTACAATGAGCAGTTCTTC. Combining the CDR3 with reference TRBV7-3 and TRBJ2-1 gives the whole variable domain GAGVSQTPSNKVTEKGKYVELRCDPISGHTALYWYRQSLGQGPEFLIYFQGTGAADDSGLPNDRFFAVRPEGSVSTLKIQRTERGDSAVYLCASSNLAGSYNEQFFGPGTRLTVL.

The CDR3 DNA sequence: TGCGCCAGCAGCCAAGATGGGGTTGCGGGAGGAGAGACCCAGTACTTC. This gives the protein CASSQDGVAGGETQYF. The chain joins TRBV4-3 to TRBJ2-5, with TRBD2 identical over 8 bases. The CDR3 totals 16 residues. Germline V gene sequence: CDR1 LGHNA, CDR2 YSLEER. V was clipped by 0 bases and J by 4 bases; unmatched bases: 7.

This sequence joins TRBV12-3 or TRBV12-4 and TRBJ2-2; 7 bases fit TRBD1. The V segment lost 3 bases and the J segment 0 bases; nucleotides outside the gene matches: 1. The CDR3 length is 15 residues. CDR3: CASSLDRPNTGELFF. CDR3 in DNA: TGTGCCAGCAGTTTGGACAGGCCGAACACCGGGGAGCTGTTTTTT.

The genes are TRBV3-1 and TRBJ1-2, with TRBD1 matching over 7 bases. In germline, CDR1 is LGHDT, CDR2 YNNKEL (reference sequence). After removal of 3 bases from V and 2 bases from J, the junction contained 6 bases not matched to a gene. This CDR3 comprises 15 residues. The CDR3 sequence is CASSQGTETNYGYTF. DNA for the CDR3: TGTGCCAGCAGCCAGGGGACAGAGACGAACTATGGCTACACCTTC.

This clonotype has more than one count but fewer than ten. The chain joins TRBV6-6 to TRBJ2-1, with TRBD2 matching 7 bases. With 5 bases clipped from V and 0 bases from J, the junction kept 10 bases outside the gene matches. CDR3 length equals 17 residues. Germline values: CDR1 MNHNY, CDR2 SVGAGI (reference sequence). The DNA of the CDR3 is TGTGCCAGCAGTCCCCGCCGGGGGGAGGTCTCCTACAATGAGCAGTTCTTC. Translation gives CASSPRRGEVSYNEQFF.

As for this clonotype: This may stem from a read error, because a much larger clone lies one nucleotide away. This chain links TRBV5-1 with TRBJ2-1; D gene uncertain. CDR1 is SGHRS, CDR2 YFSETQ, per germline. Between the trimmed V and J ends, which lost 5 bases and 0 bases, there was a span of 12 bases. This CDR3 is 15 amino acids long. CDR3 protein: CASRLVRSSYNEQFF. The CDR3 DNA follows: TGCGCCAGCAGACTCGTCAGGAGCTCCTACAATGAGCAGTTCTTC.

The chain combines TRBV7-9 with TRBJ1-2; 8 bases are a match to TRBD1. V shed 5 bases and J 9 bases; nucleotides not matched to a gene: 5. This CDR3 is 12 amino acids long. Germline V lookup: CDR1 SEHNR, CDR2 FQNEAQ (reference sequence). The CDR3 protein is CASSLDRVRYTF. The CDR3 region has the DNA TGTGCCAGCAGCCTGGACAGGGTTCGCTACACCTTC. The full variable domain, completed using reference TRBV7-9 and TRBJ1-2, is DTGVSQNPRHKITKRGQNVTFRCDPISEHNRLYWYRQTLGQGPEFLTYFQNEAQLEKSRLLSDRFSAERPKGSFSTLEIQRTEQGDSAMYLCASSLDRVRYTFGSGTRLTVV.

This clonotype was counted a few times. J is TRBJ2-7 and V is TRBV7-2, with D possibly TRBD2 on 5 matching bases. Germline values: CDR1 SGHTA, CDR2 FQGNSA. Trimming cost V 2 bases and J 4 bases, with 9 bases left between them. This CDR3 has 13 amino acids. CDR3 coding DNA: TGTGCCAGCAGCTTATATACTAGGTACGAGCAGTACTTC. Translation gives CASSLYTRYEQYF. The variable domain in full, completed from reference TRBV7-2 and TRBJ2-7, reads GAGVSQSPSNKVTEKGKDVELRCDPISGHTALYWYRQSLGQGLEFLIYFQGNSAPDKSGLPSDRFSAERTGGSVSTLTIQRTQQEDSAVYLCASSLYTRYEQYFGPGTRLTVT.

This clonotype was observed once. A much larger clone differs by one base, so this may be a read error. The chain recombines TRBV6-1 with TRBJ1-2; TRBD1 matches at 7 bases. The CDR3 has 12 amino acids. Per germline, CDR1 MNHNS and CDR2 SASEGT. J lost 6 bases, V lost 5 bases, and 3 bases had no gene match. The CDR3 sequence is CASSPGQHGYTF. For the CDR3, the DNA is TGTGCCAGCAGTCCGGGACAGCATGGCTACACCTTC.

A few counts support this clonotype. This sequence joins TRBV20-1 and TRBJ2-7; no clear D gene. The CDR3 totals 15 residues. The V gene lost 1 base and the J gene lost 8 bases, with 21 bases spanning the gap. Germline V gene lookup returns CDR1 DFQATT and CDR2 SNEGSKA (reference sequence). This chain's CDR3 is CSARGGEAGRKKQYF. The CDR3 coding sequence is TGCAGTGCTAGAGGTGGGGAAGCAGGACGAAAGAAGCAGTACTTC.

Many counts were recorded for this clonotype. The V call is TRBV7-9, the J call TRBJ2-1, with 7 bases lining up with TRBD2. Per the germline V gene, CDR1 is SEHNR and CDR2 is FQNEAQ (reference sequence). The V gene end was trimmed by 5 bases and the J gene end by 0 bases; junction bases not matched to a gene: 19. There are 20 residues in the CDR3. The DNA for the CDR3 is TGTGCCAGCAGCCTCCCGGGGGGACGTATGGGCCTGAACTCCTACAATGAGCAGTTCTTC. This translates into CASSLPGGRMGLNSYNEQFF.

The chain uses TRBV3-1 and TRBJ2-7; 7 bases align to TRBD2. The germline gives CDR1 LGHDT, CDR2 YNNKEL (reference sequence). The CDR3 is 14 residues long. With 1 base clipped from V and 3 bases from J, the junction kept 3 bases outside the gene matches. CDR3 in amino acids: CASSQGREGYEQYF. For the CDR3, the DNA is TGTGCCAGCAGCCAAGGCAGGGAGGGCTACGAGCAGTACTTC.

This clonotype was detected many times. The V call is TRBV28, the J call TRBJ2-6; D is unclear. The V gene's germline CDR1 is MDHEN and CDR2 SYDVKM. The CDR3 totals 12 residues. Trimming removed 6 bases from V and 4 bases from J, with 4 bases in between. CDR3 amino acids: CASSSGANVLTF. DNA of the CDR3: TGTGCCAGCAGCTCCGGGGCCAACGTCCTGACTTTC.

The chain links TRBV6-5 to TRBJ1-3; weak D call: TRBD1 (6 bases). Trimming stripped 6 bases from V and 4 bases from J, with 13 bases between. CDR1 and CDR2 from the germline V gene are MNHEY and SVGAGI. This CDR3 region has 14 residues. In DNA form, the CDR3 reads TGTGCCAGCAGAGAACAGGGCCGAGGAAACACCATATATTTT. Encoded protein: CASREQGRGNTIYF.

The chain employs TRBV28 and TRBJ2-7, with 9 bases fitting TRBD1. The germline CDR1 and CDR2 sequences are MDHEN and SYDVKM. V lost 6 bases and J lost 1; bases outside the gene matches: 4. There are 14 residues in the CDR3. The CDR3, as DNA: TGTGCCAGCAGACCACAGGGGGCATCCTACGAGCAGTACTTC. It translates to CASRPQGASYEQYF.

Many counts were recorded for this clonotype. In DNA form, the CDR3 reads TGCGCCAGCAGCCTGGGGGAGGGGAGGTCACCCCTCCACTTT. This translates into CASSLGEGRSPLHF. The chain couples TRBV5-1 to TRBJ1-6, with a tentative D call TRBD1 (5 bases). CDR3 size: 14 residues. V was clipped by 4 bases and J by 10 bases, with 15 bases between them. Germline V gene lookup returns CDR1 SGHRS and CDR2 YFSETQ.

The chain couples TRBV18 to TRBJ1-2; D unresolved. Per germline, CDR1 KGHSH and CDR2 LQKENI. The V and J ends lost 6 bases and 5 bases respectively, with 16 bases between them. The CDR3 contains 14 residues. CDR3 DNA: TGTGCCAGCTCCCGATCGGGAGCTGATTATGGCTACACCTTC. Its protein product is CASSRSGADYGYTF.